The rows below give T cell receptor beta chains drawn from one sample of a study of blood T cell repertoires in COVID-19. Generated by immunoSEQ multiplex PCR, the TCRdb table keeps only in-frame clones and is missing some. This sample carries around 270,000 clones, about 89% of them seen once, and the ten largest clones take under 0.95%. The sample comprised peripheral blood. The receptors come from a man aged 25 to 40 with acute or convalescent COVID-19. Both conserved end residues are part of each CDR3. The listing skips clone size in some rows; elsewhere it reads once, few, many or a size class.

v_gene: TRBV11-2; j_gene: TRBJ1-1; abundance: .; CDR3aa: CASSSLLRLEAFF
v_gene: TRBV6-5; j_gene: TRBJ1-1; abundance: .; CDR3aa: CASSRQGNTEAFF
v_gene: TRBV19; j_gene: TRBJ2-3; abundance: .; CDR3aa: CASSIGPSGGVSTDTQYF
v_gene: TRBV19; j_gene: TRBJ2-1; abundance: .; CDR3aa: CASSIDQGTEQFF
v_gene: TRBV18; j_gene: TRBJ2-2; abundance: .; CDR3aa: CASSGQGNTGELFF
v_gene: TRBV3-1/TRBV3-2; j_gene: TRBJ1-2; abundance: .; CDR3aa: CASSQEPRVVDYTF
v_gene: TRBV3-1/TRBV3-2; j_gene: TRBJ1-6; abundance: .; CDR3aa: CASSQVPGVYNSPLHF
v_gene: TRBV6-5; j_gene: TRBJ2-1; abundance: .; CDR3aa: CASSYSPTSNEQFF
v_gene: TRBV19; j_gene: TRBJ1-2; abundance: .; CDR3aa: CASRLGTAVYGYTF
v_gene: TRBV7-3; j_gene: TRBJ2-3; abundance: .; CDR3aa: CASSKGLAGSTDTQYF
v_gene: TRBV4-1; j_gene: TRBJ1-1; abundance: .; CDR3aa: CASRQGKNTEAFF
v_gene: TRBV28; j_gene: TRBJ1-1; abundance: .; CDR3aa: CASSWTGVSAEAFF
v_gene: TRBV25-1; j_gene: TRBJ2-3; abundance: .; CDR3aa: CASSEFGTASDTQYF
v_gene: TRBV2; j_gene: TRBJ1-4; abundance: .; CDR3aa: CASRLITGGPNEKLFF
v_gene: TRBV2; j_gene: TRBJ2-7; abundance: .; CDR3aa: CASGDRGTYEQYF
v_gene: TRBV5-1; j_gene: TRBJ1-3; abundance: .; CDR3aa: CASSYQGISGNTIYF
v_gene: TRBV29-1; j_gene: TRBJ2-7; abundance: .; CDR3aa: CSVAANSGGEQYF
v_gene: TRBV3-1/TRBV3-2; j_gene: TRBJ2-7; abundance: .; CDR3aa: CASSQANRPYEQYF
v_gene: TRBV27; j_gene: TRBJ2-1; abundance: once; CDR3aa: CASSLRQRSYNEQFF
v_gene: TRBV29-1; j_gene: TRBJ2-1; abundance: .; CDR3aa: CSVRSVVRGHEQFF
v_gene: TRBV4-1; j_gene: TRBJ1-2; abundance: .; CDR3aa: CASSPPLELNYGYTF
v_gene: TRBV18; j_gene: TRBJ2-2; abundance: .; CDR3aa: CASSPQGRGVTGELFF
v_gene: TRBV2; j_gene: TRBJ1-2; abundance: .; CDR3aa: CASNSQGLNYGYTF
v_gene: TRBV5-6; j_gene: TRBJ2-2; abundance: .; CDR3aa: CASSTKTGMGGELFF
v_gene: TRBV10-3; j_gene: TRBJ2-1; abundance: .; CDR3aa: CAISGDASSLSYNEQFF
v_gene: TRBV10-2; j_gene: TRBJ2-3; abundance: .; CDR3aa: CASSRTSGRADTQYF
v_gene: TRBV27; j_gene: TRBJ2-6; abundance: .; CDR3aa: CASSLSTTGQFSGANVLTF
v_gene: TRBV19; j_gene: TRBJ1-2; abundance: .; CDR3aa: CASKLKGAWGYTF
v_gene: TRBV18; j_gene: TRBJ1-3; abundance: .; CDR3aa: CASSPNPLGVSGNTIYF
v_gene: TRBV28; j_gene: TRBJ1-3; abundance: .; CDR3aa: CASSLGGSGNTIYF
v_gene: TRBV3-1/TRBV3-2; j_gene: TRBJ2-7; abundance: once; CDR3aa: CASSHNRGSYEQYF
v_gene: TRBV28; j_gene: TRBJ1-1; abundance: once; CDR3aa: CASSLRMEYTEAFF
v_gene: TRBV27; j_gene: TRBJ1-2; abundance: .; CDR3aa: CASFGREDYGYTF
v_gene: TRBV19; j_gene: TRBJ2-1; abundance: .; CDR3aa: CASSIAGYNEQFF
v_gene: TRBV18; j_gene: TRBJ2-1; abundance: .; CDR3aa: CASSPGQSSYNEQFF
v_gene: TRBV7-9; j_gene: TRBJ2-3; abundance: .; CDR3aa: CASSAAGTSGSTRGDTQYF
v_gene: TRBV19; j_gene: TRBJ2-7; abundance: .; CDR3aa: CASSTDPWTVSYEQYF
v_gene: TRBV3-1/TRBV3-2; j_gene: TRBJ1-4; abundance: .; CDR3aa: CASGTGRRAEKLFF
v_gene: TRBV10-3; j_gene: TRBJ2-1; abundance: once; CDR3aa: CAISTGTGGLNEQFF
v_gene: TRBV7-3; j_gene: TRBJ2-7; abundance: .; CDR3aa: CASSPLAREYGVQYF
v_gene: TRBV5-1; j_gene: TRBJ2-1; abundance: .; CDR3aa: CASSLSGQANNEQFF
v_gene: TRBV30; j_gene: TRBJ2-2; abundance: .; CDR3aa: CAWSGYGAGELFF
v_gene: TRBV6-5; j_gene: TRBJ2-5; abundance: once; CDR3aa: CASSYSQGRQTQYF
v_gene: TRBV7-9; j_gene: TRBJ1-5; abundance: .; CDR3aa: CASSHGGSSQPQHF
v_gene: TRBV19; j_gene: TRBJ1-2; abundance: .; CDR3aa: CASSIGYGYTF
v_gene: TRBV9; j_gene: TRBJ2-5; abundance: .; CDR3aa: CASSVDPGEVLETQYF
v_gene: TRBV10-2; j_gene: TRBJ2-1; abundance: .; CDR3aa: CASSTRSSYNEQFF